The 2 T cell receptor beta chains reported below all come from one sample, sequenced in a study of cytotoxic CD8 clonotypes in ibrutinib-treated CLL. Generated by immunoSEQ multiplex PCR, the TCRdb table keeps only in-frame clones and is missing some. The profile covers a few thousand clones, with about two thirds appearing a single time and approximately 38% taken by the ten largest. The sample consisted of PBMCs, taken before ibrutinib treatment. All receptors derive from a human donor with chronic lymphocytic leukemia.

J is TRBJ2-5 and V is TRBV5-5; D is possibly TRBD2 (6 bases). The CDR3 is 14 amino acids. Germline CDR1 is SGHKS and CDR2 is YYEKEE (reference sequence). Trimming removed 0 bases at V and 5 bases at J, with 11 bases between. CDR3 coding DNA: TGTGCCAGCAGCTTGGGACTAGTTTTGGAGACCCAGTACTTC. Its protein product is CASSLGLVLETQYF.

The V gene is TRBV10-2, the J gene TRBJ2-4, with no clear D. The CDR3 covers 15 residues. V was cut by 4 bases and J by 1 base, with 11 bases left in between. Germline V gene sequence: CDR1 WSHSY, CDR2 SAAADI. The CDR3, as DNA: TGCGCCAGCAGTGGCTTGGTTTCCGCCAAAAACATTCAGTACTTC. Translating it yields CASSGLVSAKNIQYF.